These 3 T cell receptor beta chains originate from one sample sequenced in a study of blood T cell repertoires in COVID-19. The repertoire was sequenced with immunoSEQ multiplex PCR; TCRdb's copy has only in-frame clones and lacks some. The table lists under 55,000 clones, about nine tenths of them singletons. The sequenced sample was peripheral blood. The receptors come from a human donor in a cohort sampled during active COVID-19.

This chain uses TRBV5-1 with TRBJ2-3, with 11 bases matching TRBD2. The trim removed 4 bases at V and 5 bases at J, leaving 3 bases unmatched. The CDR3 has 14 amino acids. From germline, CDR1 is SGHRS and CDR2 YFSETQ. Here the CDR3 DNA reads TGCGCCAGCAGCCTTAGCGGGGGGGTAGATACGCAGTATTTT. This gives the protein CASSLSGGVDTQYF.

The chain is built from TRBV19 and TRBJ2-3, with 9 bases fitting TRBD2. The CDR3 is 14 amino acids. The V and J ends lost 7 bases and 5 bases, in that order; junction bases with no gene match: 7. Germline V gene sequence: CDR1 LNHDA, CDR2 SQIVND (reference sequence). The DNA of the CDR3 is TGTGCCAGTACTGCGCGGGGGGGCCTAGATACGCAGTATTTT. It is translated as CASTARGGLDTQYF.

This clone has a handful of counts. Other nucleotide sequences from this sample produce the same CDR3. The chain joins TRBV4-2 to TRBJ2-7, with TRBD1 matching over 8 bases. Per the germline V gene, CDR1 is LGHNA and CDR2 is YNFKEQ. The CDR3 extends over 15 amino acids. Unmatched junction bases numbered 5, after V lost 1 base and J lost 3 bases. CDR3: CASSQGPGGVYEQYF. The CDR3 DNA is TGTGCCAGCAGCCAAGGGCCAGGGGGCGTCTACGAGCAGTACTTC.